The clone carrying this TCR beta chain was detected ten times or more. Its antigen is unidentified. The data derive from a study of CD8 T cells in ankylosing spondylitis. Points from the study as a whole: Several highly homologous variants formed a TCR beta motif that appeared characteristic of ankylosing spondylitis blood.

Researchers built TCR beta libraries using quantitative 5'-RACE with molecular barcodes. TCRdb independently ran MiXCR on the 5' RACE reads; one entry per CDR3 protein. The top ten hold approximately 0.5% of the sample, which has around 890,000 distinct CDR3 sequences, 10% to 15% seen once. This receptor was taken from a male donor with ankylosing spondylitis. Sequencing used blood, either unsorted or a sorted T cell fraction (not recorded which).

The CDR3 is CASSLRTVKETQYF. CDR3 in DNA: TGTGCCAGCAGCCTCAGGACAGTAAAAGAGACCCAGTACTTC. The genes are TRBV7-2 and TRBJ2-5; tentative D call: TRBD1 (6 bases). Germline loops: CDR1 SGHTA, CDR2 FQGNSA. V was cut by 5 bases and J by 3 bases, with 13 bases left in between. The CDR3 totals 14 residues.